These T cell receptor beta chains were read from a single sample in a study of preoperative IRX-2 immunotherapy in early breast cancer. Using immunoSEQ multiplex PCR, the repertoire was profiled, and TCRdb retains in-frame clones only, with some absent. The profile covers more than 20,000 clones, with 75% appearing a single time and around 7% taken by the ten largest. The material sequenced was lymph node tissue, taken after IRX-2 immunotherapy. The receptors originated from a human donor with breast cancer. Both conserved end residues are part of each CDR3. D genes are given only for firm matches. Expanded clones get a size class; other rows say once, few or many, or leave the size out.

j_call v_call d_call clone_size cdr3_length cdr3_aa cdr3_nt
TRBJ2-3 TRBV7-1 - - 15 CASSLRGESTDTQYF TGTGCCAGCAGCTTGAGAGGGGAAAGCACAGATACGCAGTATTTT
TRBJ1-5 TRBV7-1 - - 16 CASSLEGGLSNQPQHF TGTGCCAGCAGCTTGGAGGGGGGTCTGAGCAATCAGCCCCAGCATTTT
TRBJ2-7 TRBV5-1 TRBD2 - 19 CASSWEGLAGGGPPGEQYF TGCGCCAGCAGCTGGGAGGGACTAGCGGGAGGGGGTCCACCTGGCGAGCAGTACTTC
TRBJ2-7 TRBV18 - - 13 CASSPTATLEQYF TGTGCCAGCTCACCAACGGCTACCCTCGAGCAGTACTTC
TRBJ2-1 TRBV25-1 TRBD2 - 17 CASGQGLRLAGNNEQFF TGTGCCAGTGGACAGGGACTCAGACTAGCGGGAAACAATGAGCAGTTCTTC
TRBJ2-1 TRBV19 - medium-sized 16 CASSLGWSRSYNEQFF TGTGCCAGTAGCCTTGGCTGGTCTAGGTCCTACAATGAGCAGTTCTTC
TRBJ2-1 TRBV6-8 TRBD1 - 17 CASSKATRGQVDNEQFF TGTGCCAGCAGTAAGGCGACGCGCGGACAGGTCGACAATGAGCAGTTCTTC
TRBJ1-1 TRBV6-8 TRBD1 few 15 CASSYQTGGNTEAFF TGTGCCAGCAGTTACCAAACAGGGGGAAACACTGAAGCTTTCTTT
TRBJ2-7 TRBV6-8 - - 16 CASSWGIPPESREQYF TGTGCCAGCAGTTGGGGGATTCCCCCTGAGTCTAGAGAGCAGTACTTC
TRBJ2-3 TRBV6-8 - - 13 CAISASGKDTQYF TGTGCCATCAGTGCGAGCGGCAAGGATACGCAGTATTTT
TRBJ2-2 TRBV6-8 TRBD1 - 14 CASRYGTATGELFF TGTGCCAGCAGGTACGGGACAGCCACCGGGGAGCTGTTTTTT
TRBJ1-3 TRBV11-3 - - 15 CASSLGPGSGNTIYF TGTGCCAGCAGCTTGGGTCCAGGCTCTGGAAACACCATATATTTT
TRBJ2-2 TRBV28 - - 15 CASWKRVSNTGELFF TGTGCCAGCTGGAAGAGGGTCTCGAACACCGGGGAGCTGTTTTTT
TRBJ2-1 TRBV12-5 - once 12 CASGPTSNEQFF TGTGCTAGTGGTCCAACTAGCAATGAGCAGTTCTTC
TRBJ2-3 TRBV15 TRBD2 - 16 CATSSAGTGGIDTQYF TGTGCCACCAGCAGCGCTGGGACGGGAGGTATAGATACGCAGTATTTT
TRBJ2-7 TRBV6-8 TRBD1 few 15 CASRFSGTGWYEQYF TGTGCCAGCAGGTTTTCCGGGACAGGTTGGTACGAGCAGTACTTC
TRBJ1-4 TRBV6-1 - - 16 CASSEGRRFYNEKLFF TGTGCCAGCAGTGAAGGGCGGAGATTTTATAATGAAAAACTGTTTTTT
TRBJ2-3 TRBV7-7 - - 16 CASSPTEGPDADTQYF TGTGCCAGCAGCCCGACAGAGGGTCCGGACGCAGATACGCAGTATTTT
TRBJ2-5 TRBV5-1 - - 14 CASALMGSGETQYF TGCGCCAGTGCTTTAATGGGTTCGGGAGAGACCCAGTACTTC
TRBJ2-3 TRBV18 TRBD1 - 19 CASSPIGTDRGHQTDTQYF TGTGCCAGCTCACCAATAGGGACCGACAGGGGGCATCAGACAGATACGCAGTATTTT
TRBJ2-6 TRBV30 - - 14 CALHPGDGANVLTF TGTGCCCTACATCCCGGGGACGGGGCCAACGTCCTGACTTTC
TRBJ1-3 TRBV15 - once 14 CATSREGGGNTIYF TGTGCCACCAGCAGGGAGGGTGGCGGAAACACCATATATTTT
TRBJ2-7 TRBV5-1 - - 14 CASSFRDKGYEQYF TGCGCCAGCAGCTTCCGGGACAAAGGCTACGAGCAGTACTTC
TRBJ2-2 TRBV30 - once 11 CAWSGNGELFF TGTGCCTGGAGTGGTAACGGGGAGCTGTTTTTT
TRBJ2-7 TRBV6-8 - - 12 CASSTKGGEQYF TGTGCCAGCAGTACGAAAGGGGGCGAGCAGTACTTC
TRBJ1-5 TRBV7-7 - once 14 CASNLGYSNQPQHF TGTGCCAGCAACCTAGGGTATAGCAATCAGCCCCAGCATTTT
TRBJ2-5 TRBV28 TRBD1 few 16 CASNRQDRTGQETQYF TGTGCCAGCAATCGCCAGGATAGGACAGGCCAAGAGACCCAGTACTTC
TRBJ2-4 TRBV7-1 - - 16 CASSLGREVAKNIQYF TGTGCCAGCAGCTTAGGGCGGGAAGTAGCCAAAAACATTCAGTACTTC
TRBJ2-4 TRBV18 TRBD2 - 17 CASSPWTSGGAKNIQYF TGTGCCAGCTCACCTTGGACTAGCGGGGGAGCCAAAAACATTCAGTACTTC
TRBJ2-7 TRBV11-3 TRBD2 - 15 CASSPGLAGGREQYF TGTGCCAGCAGCCCTGGACTAGCGGGAGGGCGTGAGCAGTACTTC
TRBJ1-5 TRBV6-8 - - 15 CASSNTGYGNQPQHF TGTGCCAGCAGTAACACAGGGTATGGAAATCAGCCCCAGCATTTT
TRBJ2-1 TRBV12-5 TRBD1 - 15 CASGWGDRDLNEQFF TGTGCTAGTGGTTGGGGGGACAGGGACCTGAATGAGCAGTTCTTC
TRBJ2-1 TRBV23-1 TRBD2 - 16 CASSQDGASGSHEQFF TGCGCCAGCAGCCAAGATGGGGCTAGCGGGAGCCATGAGCAGTTCTTC
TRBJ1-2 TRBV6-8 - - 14 CASSRTAANYGYTF TGTGCCAGCAGCAGGACAGCAGCTAACTATGGCTACACCTTC
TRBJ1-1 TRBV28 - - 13 CASRVPSDTEAFF TGTGCCAGCAGAGTCCCGAGCGACACTGAAGCTTTCTTT
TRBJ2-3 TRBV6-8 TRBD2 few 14 CASGRERNTDTQYF TGTGCCTCTGGGCGGGAGAGGAACACAGATACGCAGTATTTT
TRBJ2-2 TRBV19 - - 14 CASSQEWITGELFF TGTGCCAGTAGTCAGGAATGGATCACCGGGGAGCTGTTTTTT
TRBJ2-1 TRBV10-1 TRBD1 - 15 CASSERQGPYNEQFF TGCGCCAGCAGTGAAAGACAGGGACCCTACAATGAGCAGTTCTTC
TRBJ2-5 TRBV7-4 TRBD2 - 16 CASSQGLAGGLETQYF TGTGCCAGCAGCCAAGGACTAGCGGGAGGGCTGGAGACCCAGTACTTC
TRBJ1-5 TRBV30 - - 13 CAWSAQPNQPQHF TGTGCCTGGAGCGCGCAGCCCAATCAGCCCCAGCATTTT
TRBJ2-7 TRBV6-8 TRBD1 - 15 CASTRQGNSIYEQYF TGTGCCAGCACAAGACAGGGGAACTCTATCTACGAGCAGTACTTC
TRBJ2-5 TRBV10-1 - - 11 CASRSGETQYF TGCGCCAGCAGGTCAGGAGAGACCCAGTACTTC
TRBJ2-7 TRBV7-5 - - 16 CASSLSGASGGYEQYF TGTGCCAGCAGCTTATCTGGGGCTAGCGGGGGATACGAGCAGTACTTC
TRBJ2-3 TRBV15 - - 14 CATSRGTQGDTQYF TGTGCCACCAGCAGAGGGACCCAAGGGGATACGCAGTATTTT
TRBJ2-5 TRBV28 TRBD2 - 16 CASSLGLAGGQETQYF TGTGCCAGCAGTTTGGGACTAGCGGGAGGCCAAGAGACCCAGTACTTC
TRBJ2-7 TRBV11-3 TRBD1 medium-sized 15 CASSTGTGGAYEQYF TGTGCCAGCAGCACAGGGACAGGGGGCGCCTACGAGCAGTACTTC
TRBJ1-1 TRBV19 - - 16 CASSIDGTLPGTEAFF TGTGCCAGTAGTATAGATGGGACATTGCCAGGCACTGAAGCTTTCTTT
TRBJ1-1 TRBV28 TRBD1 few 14 CASSETGLVSEAFF TGTGCCAGCAGTGAGACAGGGCTTGTCTCTGAAGCTTTCTTT
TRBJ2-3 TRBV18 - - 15 CASSPRGGGPDTQYF TGTGCCAGCTCACCCAGGGGGGGTGGCCCAGATACGCAGTATTTT
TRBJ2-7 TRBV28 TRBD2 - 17 CASSLWGIGGSSYEQYF TGTGCCAGCAGTTTATGGGGTATAGGCGGGAGCTCCTACGAGCAGTACTTC
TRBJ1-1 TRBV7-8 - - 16 CASSLGRALVNTEAFF TGTGCCAGCAGCCTCGGAAGGGCGCTAGTGAACACTGAAGCTTTCTTT
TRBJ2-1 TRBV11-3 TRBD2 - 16 CASRKAGTSGYNEQFF TGTGCCAGCAGAAAGGCCGGGACTAGCGGTTACAATGAGCAGTTCTTC
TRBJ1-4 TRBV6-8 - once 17 CASSYPLKSATNEKLFF TGTGCCAGCAGTTACCCTCTCAAGTCTGCAACTAATGAAAAACTGTTTTTT
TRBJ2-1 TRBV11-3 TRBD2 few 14 CASSSSGRLDEQFF TGTGCCAGCAGCAGTAGCGGGAGGTTGGATGAGCAGTTCTTC